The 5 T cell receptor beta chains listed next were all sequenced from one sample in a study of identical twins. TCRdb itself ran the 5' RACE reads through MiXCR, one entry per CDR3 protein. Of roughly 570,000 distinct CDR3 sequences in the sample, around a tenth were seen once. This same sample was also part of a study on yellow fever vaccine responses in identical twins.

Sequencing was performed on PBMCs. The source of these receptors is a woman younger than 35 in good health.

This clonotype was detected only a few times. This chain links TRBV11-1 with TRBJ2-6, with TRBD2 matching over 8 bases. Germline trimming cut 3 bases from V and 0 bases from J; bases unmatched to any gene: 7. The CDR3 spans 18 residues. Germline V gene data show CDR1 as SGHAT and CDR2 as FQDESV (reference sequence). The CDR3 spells CASSLPGLGGSGANVLTF. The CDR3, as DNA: TGTGCCAGCAGCTTGCCGGGACTAGGAGGCTCTGGGGCCAACGTCCTGACTTTC.

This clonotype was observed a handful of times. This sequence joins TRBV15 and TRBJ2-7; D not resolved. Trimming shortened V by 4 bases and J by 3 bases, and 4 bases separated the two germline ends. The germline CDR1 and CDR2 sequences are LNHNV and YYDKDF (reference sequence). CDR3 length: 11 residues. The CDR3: CATSTGYEQYF. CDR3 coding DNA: TGTGCCACCAGCACCGGCTACGAGCAGTACTTC.

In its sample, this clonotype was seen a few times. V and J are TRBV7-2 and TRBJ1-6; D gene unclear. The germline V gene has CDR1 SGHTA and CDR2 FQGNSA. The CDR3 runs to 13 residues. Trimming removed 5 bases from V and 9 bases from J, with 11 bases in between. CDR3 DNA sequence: TGTGCCAGCAGCCCTGTTGCGGGTTCACCCCTCCACTTT. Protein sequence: CASSPVAGSPLHF.

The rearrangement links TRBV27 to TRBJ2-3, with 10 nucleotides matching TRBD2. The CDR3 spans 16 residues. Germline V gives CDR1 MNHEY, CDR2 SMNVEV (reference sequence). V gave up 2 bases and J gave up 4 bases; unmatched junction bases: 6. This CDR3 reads CASSLEASGSADTQYF. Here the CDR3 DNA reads TGTGCCAGCAGTTTAGAGGCTAGCGGGAGCGCAGATACGCAGTATTTT.

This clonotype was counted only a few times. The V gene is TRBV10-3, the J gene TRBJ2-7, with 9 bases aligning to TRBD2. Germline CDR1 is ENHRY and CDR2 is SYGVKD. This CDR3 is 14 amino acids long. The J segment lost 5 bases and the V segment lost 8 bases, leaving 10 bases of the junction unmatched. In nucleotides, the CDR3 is TGTGCCATCTCTGAATTAGCGGGAGTAGACGAGCAGTACTTC. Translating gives CAISELAGVDEQYF.